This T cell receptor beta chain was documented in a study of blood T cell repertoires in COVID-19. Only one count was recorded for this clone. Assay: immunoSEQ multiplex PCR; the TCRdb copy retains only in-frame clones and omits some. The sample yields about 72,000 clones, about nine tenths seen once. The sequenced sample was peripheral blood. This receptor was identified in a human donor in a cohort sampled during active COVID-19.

CDR3 loop: CASSIGTSGGEDTQYF. The CDR3 nucleotides are TGTGCCAGTAGTATAGGGACTAGCGGAGGGGAAGATACGCAGTATTTT. This sequence joins TRBV19 and TRBJ2-3; 10 bases map to TRBD2. J was trimmed by 5 bases and V by 1 base; bases with no gene match: 6. Germline assignment: CDR1 LNHDA and CDR2 SQIVND (reference sequence). The CDR3 is 16 amino acids. The full variable domain, rest sourced from reference TRBV19 and TRBJ2-3, is DGGITQSPKYLFRKEGQNVTLSCEQNLNHDAMYWYRQDPGQGLRLIYYSQIVNDFQKGDIAEGYSVSREKKESFPLTVTSAQKNPTAFYLCASSIGTSGGEDTQYFGPGTRLTVL.